The 30 T cell receptor beta chains given below trace back to one sample, sequenced in a study of blood T cell repertoires in COVID-19. Sequencing was performed with immunoSEQ multiplex PCR; in TCRdb, only in-frame clones are kept and a portion is missing. The table shows under 300,000 clones, with approximately 91% occurring only once. The sequenced material came from peripheral blood. The source of these receptors is a woman aged 40 to 50 who had recovered from COVID-19.

A note on this clone: This sample includes further DNA sequences coding for the same CDR3. The gene calls are TRBV7-2 and TRBJ2-1, with 8 bases identical to TRBD1. The germline V gene encodes CDR1 SGHTA and CDR2 FQGNSA. J was trimmed by 1 base and V by 1 base; bases with no gene match: 0. The CDR3 extends over 15 amino acids. CDR3 bases: TGTGCCAGCAGCTTAGACAGGGGGTCCTACAATGAGCAGTTCTTC. It is translated as CASSLDRGSYNEQFF.

This clone showed up just once. The chain employs TRBV5-1 and TRBJ2-3; the D is unclear. V was cut by 0 bases and J by 5 bases, with 4 bases left in between. Germline V gene data show CDR1 as SGHRS and CDR2 as YFSETQ. This CDR3 contains 12 residues. The CDR3 sequence: CASSLGLDTQYF. DNA of the CDR3: TGCGCCAGCAGCTTGGGACTAGATACGCAGTATTTT.

The rearrangement uses TRBV4-1 and TRBJ2-7, with D possibly being TRBD2 (7 bases). This CDR3 region has 16 residues. Germline values: CDR1 MGHRA, CDR2 YSYEKL. The V gene lost 0 bases and the J gene lost 1 base, with 13 bases spanning the gap. The CDR3 loop reads CASSQDVGGASYEQYF. DNA for the CDR3: TGCGCCAGCAGCCAAGATGTGGGGGGGGCGTCCTACGAGCAGTACTTC.

The chain uses TRBV19 and TRBJ2-1; TRBD1 agrees at 12 bases. This CDR3 has 15 residues. Germline assignment: CDR1 LNHDA and CDR2 SQIVND (reference sequence). The V gene end was trimmed by 6 bases and the J gene end by 10 bases; junction bases not matched to a gene: 10. In DNA form, the CDR3 reads TGTGCCAGTAGCGACCCCGGGACAGGGGGCCGAGAGCAGTTCTTC. The encoded protein is CASSDPGTGGREQFF.

The CDR3 DNA is TGTGCCTGGAGTCGGGACAGGGGAGATCAGCCCCAGCATTTT. Translation gives CAWSRDRGDQPQHF. This chain links TRBV30 with TRBJ1-5; 10 bases agree with TRBD1. The CDR3 extends over 14 amino acids. Germline CDR1 and CDR2: GTSNPN and SVGIG (reference sequence). J gave up 5 bases and V 2 bases, and 3 bases lay outside the gene matches.

The CDR3 DNA sequence: TGTGCCAGCAGTTACTCGAGGACCCTCAGGGGTTACGAGCAGTACTTC. Amino acids: CASSYSRTLRGYEQYF. The gene calls are TRBV6-5 and TRBJ2-7, with D possibly being TRBD1 (6 bases). This CDR3 comprises 16 residues. Trimming took 0 bases from V and 4 from J, leaving 16 bases between them. Per germline, CDR1 MNHEY and CDR2 SVGAGI.

For the CDR3, the DNA is TGCGCCAGCAGCTCCCGGGACAGGGGGACCTACGAGCAGTACTTC. It yields the protein CASSSRDRGTYEQYF. V usage is TRBV5-1 and J usage is TRBJ2-7; 11 bases are a match to TRBD1. Losses at the gene ends were 3 bases for V and 2 bases for J; bases not matched to a gene: 4. This CDR3 region has 15 residues. Looked up from germline, CDR1 is SGHRS and CDR2 is YFSETQ.

This clone was recorded only once. The chain links TRBV7-2 to TRBJ1-4; possible D gene TRBD1, 5 bases. Trimming stripped 3 bases from V and 5 bases from J, with 25 bases between. CDR1 SGHTA and CDR2 FQGNSA come from the germline V gene. CDR3 length: 19 residues. The CDR3 spells CASSLAGRGHQVFNEKLFF. CDR3 bases: TGTGCCAGCAGCTTGGCCGGGAGGGGCCATCAGGTCTTCAATGAAAAACTGTTTTTT.

Concerning this clone itself: At one of its ends the junction is not consistent with the germline gene, which may arise from a read error. The chain uses TRBV7-7 and TRBJ2-2; 8 bases are shared with TRBD2. Germline V gene sequence: CDR1 SSHAT, CDR2 FNYEAQ (reference sequence). This CDR3 region has 15 residues. The CDR3, as DNA: TGTGCTAGCAGCCGTAGCGGGGCTAACACCGGGGAGCTGTTTTTT. Translation gives CASSRSGANTGELFF. The full variable domain, rest sourced from reference TRBV7-7 and TRBJ2-2, is GAGVSQSPRYKVTKRGQDVTLRCDPISSHATLYWYQQALGQGPEFLTYFNYEAQPDKSGLPSDRFSAERPEGSISTLTIQRTEQRDSAMYRCASSRSGANTGELFFGEGSRLTVL.

This chain joins TRBV6-5 and TRBJ1-6; D not resolved. The CDR3 contains 13 residues. V lost 2 bases and J 13 bases, leaving 12 bases between the germline ends. Germline V gene lookup returns CDR1 MNHEY and CDR2 SVGAGI. In nucleotides, the CDR3 is TGTGCCAGCAGTTACGACACTTCCTCCCCCCTCCACTTT. Translating gives CASSYDTSSPLHF.

V is TRBV2 and J is TRBJ2-5, with D possibly matching TRBD2 (5 bases). The CDR3 consists of 16 residues. Per germline, CDR1 SNHLY and CDR2 FYNNEI. The V and J ends lost 4 bases and 5 bases respectively, with 20 bases between them. The CDR3 spells CASSGVGGPGLETQYF. Written as DNA, the CDR3 is TGTGCCAGCAGTGGGGTTGGAGGCCCCGGGTTGGAGACCCAGTACTTC.

The V and J genes are TRBV6-6 and TRBJ1-1, with D unresolved. V lost 6 bases to trimming and J lost 1 base, with 9 bases between them. CDR1 is MNHNY, CDR2 SVGAGI, per germline (reference sequence). The CDR3 is made up of 13 amino acids. The CDR3: CASSPRENTEAFF. DNA for the CDR3: TGTGCCAGCAGCCCCCGGGAGAACACTGAAGCTTTCTTT.

The rearrangement links TRBV5-8 to TRBJ2-7, with D maybe TRBD1 (5 bases). Germline CDR1 and CDR2: SGHTS and YDEGEE. V was clipped by 4 bases and J by 0 bases, with 11 bases between them. The CDR3 has 14 residues. CDR3 loop: CASSADTSSYEQYF. In DNA form, the CDR3 reads TGTGCCAGCAGCGCGGACACCTCCTCCTACGAGCAGTACTTC.

This clone was observed once. The CDR3 nucleotides are TGTGCCAGCAGTTACTCGAACAGGCCCTCCTACGAGCAGTACTTC. Protein product: CASSYSNRPSYEQYF. V is TRBV6-5 and J is TRBJ2-7; D might be TRBD1 (5 bases). Germline values: CDR1 MNHEY, CDR2 SVGAGI. This CDR3 has 15 amino acids. V lost 0 bases to trimming and J lost 0 bases, with 9 bases between them.

The V and J genes are TRBV9 and TRBJ2-5; 12 positions agree with TRBD2. The V gene end was trimmed by 0 bases and the J gene end by 5 bases; junction bases not matched to a gene: 5. Germline V gene lookup returns CDR1 SGDLS and CDR2 YYNGEE. The CDR3 length is 16 residues. CDR3 loop: CASSVATSGGPETQYF. CDR3 DNA: TGTGCCAGCAGCGTAGCGACTAGCGGGGGTCCGGAGACCCAGTACTTC.

The CDR3 is CASSRRDRGQGDTQYF. CDR3 DNA: TGTGCCAGCAGCCGCCGGGACAGGGGGCAAGGAGATACGCAGTATTTT. The V and J genes are TRBV7-2 and TRBJ2-3, with 12 positions matching TRBD1. Trimming took 5 bases from V and 5 from J; bases not matched to a gene: 8. The germline gives CDR1 SGHTA, CDR2 FQGNSA. The CDR3 totals 16 residues.

The chain joins TRBV18 to TRBJ1-6, with TRBD1 matching over 7 bases. Germline-derived CDR1 and CDR2 are KGHSH and LQKENI. This CDR3 has 14 residues. Losses at the gene ends were 3 bases for V and 7 bases for J; bases not matched to a gene: 3. Here the CDR3 DNA reads TGTGCCAGCTCACCGGGACAGCAGAATTCACCCCTCCACTTT. It codes for CASSPGQQNSPLHF.

The rearrangement links TRBV14 to TRBJ1-1, with D unresolved. Germline V gives CDR1 SGHDN, CDR2 FVKESK. Trimming took off 0 bases at V and 1 base at J, with 15 bases between the two ends. The CDR3 runs 17 residues. CDR3 in DNA: TGTGCCAGCAGCCAAGATCTTGTATACACCTCGAACACTGAAGCTTTCTTT. It is translated as CASSQDLVYTSNTEAFF. Together with reference TRBV14 and TRBJ1-1, the CDR3 gives the full variable domain: EAGVTQFPSHSVIEKGQTVTLRCDPISGHDNLYWYRRVMGKEIKFLLHFVKESKQDESGMPNNRFLAERTGGTYSTLKVQPAELEDSGVYFCASSQDLVYTSNTEAFFGQGTRLTVV.

This clone was detected a few times. The genes are TRBV5-1 and TRBJ2-7; TRBD1 matches 7 bases. The CDR3 length is 16 residues. The germline CDR1 and CDR2 sequences are SGHRS and YFSETQ. The ends lost 3 bases at V and 4 bases at J; junction bases unmatched: 13. For the CDR3, the DNA is TGCGCCAGCAGCTCACGACAGGGCCCCCGCCGGTACGAGCAGTACTTC. Amino acids: CASSSRQGPRRYEQYF.

This rearrangement joins TRBV15 to TRBJ1-2, with D tentatively TRBD1 (5 bases). Germline V lookup: CDR1 LNHNV, CDR2 YYDKDF (reference sequence). The CDR3 runs to 14 residues. Trimming removed 5 bases at V and 4 bases at J, with 14 bases between. DNA for the CDR3: TGTGCCACCAGCGAGACAGAAGATTCCTATGGCTACACCTTC. Its translation: CATSETEDSYGYTF.

The V gene is TRBV28, the J gene TRBJ1-3; 8 bases fit TRBD1. This CDR3 has 18 amino acids. Per the germline V gene, CDR1 is MDHEN and CDR2 is SYDVKM. J lost 0 bases, V lost 8 bases, and 15 bases had no gene match. CDR3 sequence: CASGRQGAGGFSGNTIYF. In nucleotides, the CDR3 is TGTGCCAGCGGCCGGCAGGGGGCCGGGGGGTTCTCTGGAAACACCATATATTTT.

The chain is built from TRBV27 and TRBJ2-1, with D perhaps matching TRBD2 (6 bases). This CDR3 region has 14 residues. Germline loops: CDR1 MNHEY, CDR2 SMNVEV (reference sequence). The V end lost 6 bases, the J end lost 7 bases, and 16 bases lay between the germline ends. The CDR3 spells CASSIGGVFNEQFF. CDR3 nucleotides: TGTGCCAGCAGCATCGGGGGAGTGTTTAATGAGCAGTTCTTC.

The genes are TRBV9 and TRBJ1-1; D might be TRBD1 (6 bases). The CDR3 loop spans 15 amino acids. Trimming removed 5 bases at V and 0 bases at J, with 14 bases between. Germline values: CDR1 SGDLS, CDR2 YYNGEE. Here the CDR3 DNA reads TGTGCCAGCAGTGAGGCAGGGGATATGAACACTGAAGCTTTCTTT. Its translation is CASSEAGDMNTEAFF.

The chain has TRBV4-3 and TRBJ1-6; 9 bases match TRBD1. CDR1 and CDR2 from the germline V gene are LGHNA and YSLEER. CDR3 length equals 15 residues. J was trimmed by 5 bases and V by 4 bases; bases with no gene match: 3. In DNA, the CDR3 is TGCGCCAGCAGCCTCGGGACAGGGAATAATTCACCCCTCCACTTT. Translating it yields CASSLGTGNNSPLHF.

This clone was detected once. J is TRBJ2-3 and V is TRBV19; TRBD2 matches 11 bases. From germline, CDR1 is LNHDA and CDR2 SQIVND (reference sequence). The CDR3 sequence is 15 residues long. Germline trimming cut 7 bases from V and 1 base from J; bases unmatched to any gene: 4. CDR3: CASKRTSGRTDTQYF. Written as DNA, the CDR3 is TGTGCCAGTAAACGGACTAGCGGGCGCACAGATACGCAGTATTTT. Variable domain in full (rest from reference TRBV19 and TRBJ2-3): DGGITQSPKYLFRKEGQNVTLSCEQNLNHDAMYWYRQDPGQGLRLIYYSQIVNDFQKGDIAEGYSVSREKKESFPLTVTSAQKNPTAFYLCASKRTSGRTDTQYFGPGTRLTVL.

As DNA, the CDR3 is TGTGCCAGCAGTGCTACAGGGTTGTCAATGGCTAGGACCTTC. Its translation: CASSATGLSMARTF. The chain carries TRBV27 and TRBJ1-2; tentatively, D is TRBD1 (6 bases). Looked up from germline, CDR1 is MNHEY and CDR2 is SMNVEV (reference sequence). This CDR3 is built from 14 residues. The V gene lost 5 bases and the J gene lost 14 bases, with 24 bases spanning the gap.

The chain recombines TRBV15 with TRBJ2-7, with TRBD2 identical over 8 bases. The junction had 4 bases not matched to a gene; V was cut back by 0 bases and J by 0 bases. From germline, CDR1 is LNHNV and CDR2 YYDKDF (reference sequence). The CDR3 spans 16 residues. The CDR3 sequence is CATSRDSAGGSYEQYF. Here the CDR3 DNA reads TGTGCCACCAGCAGAGATTCTGCGGGAGGCTCCTACGAGCAGTACTTC.

The V call is TRBV10-1, the J call TRBJ1-2, with a possible D match to TRBD1 (5 bases). V was pared by 8 bases and J by 8 bases, with 18 bases between. The CDR3 extends over 13 amino acids. Germline V gene sequence: CDR1 WNHNN, CDR2 SYGVQD (reference sequence). In DNA form, the CDR3 reads TGCGCCAGCCTTCTAACGCGGGGGAGCGGCTACACCTTC. Its protein is CASLLTRGSGYTF.

The chain links TRBV6-5 to TRBJ2-1, with 11 bases that match TRBD2. The CDR3 covers 15 residues. With V trimmed by 7 bases and J by 4 bases, 6 bases remained unmatched. Germline V gene data show CDR1 as MNHEY and CDR2 as SVGAGI. The CDR3: CASTETSGTYNEQFF. In nucleotides, the CDR3 is TGTGCCAGCACGGAGACTAGCGGGACTTACAATGAGCAGTTCTTC.

The chain is built from TRBV6-5 and TRBJ2-1, with D uncertain. Germline V gives CDR1 MNHEY, CDR2 SVGAGI. The length of the CDR3 is 12 residues. The V end was cut by 8 bases, the J end by 10 bases, with 15 bases between. This chain's CDR3 is CASRPRKEEQFF. The CDR3 DNA reads TGTGCCAGCCGGCCCCGAAAGGAGGAGCAGTTCTTC.